One sample yielded the 23 T cell receptor beta chains listed below, sequenced in a study of neurological immune-mediated disorders. TCRdb passed the 5' RACE reads through MiXCR, listing each CDR3 protein once. This sample has about 21,000 distinct CDR3 sequences, with roughly 15% found just once. Sequences were obtained from PBMCs. These receptors all come from a female donor with HTLV-1-associated myelopathy (HAM/TSP).

In its sample, this clonotype was seen many times. The gene calls are TRBV5-1 and TRBJ2-6; D gene ambiguous. The ends were cut back, 3 bases at V and 0 bases at J, with 16 bases in the middle. The CDR3 contains 18 residues. Germline V gene lookup returns CDR1 SGHRS and CDR2 YFSETQ. This chain's CDR3 is CASSSPADPVSGANVLTF. The CDR3 DNA follows: TGCGCCAGCAGCTCTCCAGCAGACCCAGTCTCTGGGGCCAACGTCCTGACTTTC.

This clonotype was recorded many times. The chain links TRBV7-2 to TRBJ2-7, with no clear D. V was clipped by 2 bases and J by 4 bases, with 15 bases between them. The CDR3 is made up of 15 amino acids. Germline V lookup: CDR1 SGHTA, CDR2 FQGNSA. Here the CDR3 DNA reads TGTGCCAGCAGCTTATCCGCGTCCCTCCCTTACGAGCAGTACTTC. Protein: CASSLSASLPYEQYF.

This clonotype was detected ten times or more. The chain couples TRBV7-9 to TRBJ2-7; 9 bases agree with TRBD1. This CDR3 has 15 amino acids. V trimming: 5 bases; J trimming: 7 bases; junction bases outside the gene matches: 12. Germline V lookup: CDR1 SEHNR, CDR2 FQNEAQ (reference sequence). Here the CDR3 reads CASSPVGTGNWEQYF. The CDR3 bases are TGTGCCAGCAGCCCAGTGGGGACAGGGAACTGGGAGCAGTACTTC.

The V gene is TRBV7-9, the J gene TRBJ2-7; 10 bases agree with TRBD1. The end of the DNA aligns better with TRBJ2-1, so the J call may be wrong. The CDR3 contains 15 residues. The V gene's germline CDR1 is SEHNR and CDR2 FQNEAQ (reference sequence). The CDR3 region is CASSLPGTGENEQFF. The CDR3 DNA is TGTGCCAGCAGCCTCCCCGGGACAGGGGAGAATGAGCAGTTCTTC.

This clonotype was counted many times. The J gene is TRBJ2-3, the V gene TRBV7-2; D call uncertain. Looked up from germline, CDR1 is SGHTA and CDR2 is FQGNSA. Deletions cut 0 bases from V and 2 bases from J, with 9 bases between. The CDR3 is made up of 15 amino acids. CDR3 in amino acids: CASSLAVQHTDTQYF. The CDR3, as DNA: TGTGCCAGCAGCTTAGCGGTGCAGCACACAGATACGCAGTATTTT.

There are many counts of this clonotype. This rearrangement joins TRBV5-1 to TRBJ2-5; D is ambiguous. Germline V CDR1 and CDR2: SGHRS, YFSETQ. The V and J ends lost 4 bases and 1 base respectively, with 14 bases between them. The CDR3 covers 15 residues. The CDR3 here is CASSHRDQSQETQYF. For the CDR3, the DNA is TGCGCCAGCAGCCATAGAGACCAGAGCCAAGAGACCCAGTACTTC.

This clonotype was counted at least ten times. The chain couples TRBV29-1 to TRBJ2-1, with unresolved D. V lost 4 bases to trimming and J lost 8 bases, with 27 bases between them. CDR1 and CDR2 from the germline V gene are SQVTM and ANQGSEA. The CDR3 is made up of 17 amino acids. The CDR3: CSVAPGSSSWLFDEQFF. The CDR3 DNA is TGCAGCGTTGCGCCAGGATCGTCTAGTTGGTTGTTCGATGAGCAGTTCTTC.

This clonotype is deemed medium-sized (0.01 to 0.1%). The V call is TRBV20-1, the J call TRBJ1-5; D may be TRBD1 (6 bases). Trimming removed 3 bases at V and 3 bases at J, with 12 bases between. CDR3 length: 14 amino acids. Germline assignment: CDR1 DFQATT and CDR2 SNEGSKA (reference sequence). The CDR3 nucleotides are TGCAGTGCTAGCTACAGGGCTTTCAATCAGCCCCAGCATTTT. Its protein is CSASYRAFNQPQHF.

This clonotype has at least ten counts. This chain connects TRBV29-1 to TRBJ2-5; maybe TRBD1 (6 bases). Trimming took 7 bases from V and 0 from J, leaving 9 bases between them. Germline values: CDR1 SQVTM, CDR2 ANQGSEA. This CDR3 is built from 12 residues. The CDR3 coding sequence is TGCAGCGCAGACAGGAACCAAGAGACCCAGTACTTC. This codes for CSADRNQETQYF.

Within the sample, this clonotype is medium-sized (0.01 to 0.1%). The chain has TRBV20-1 and TRBJ1-5; D ambiguous. The length of the CDR3 is 14 residues. Germline V gene data show CDR1 as DFQATT and CDR2 as SNEGSKA (reference sequence). The V and J ends lost 1 base and 2 bases respectively, with 9 bases between them. In nucleotides, the CDR3 is TGCAGTGCTAGAGGCGTGGGAGGCAATCAGCCCCAGCATTTT. It translates to CSARGVGGNQPQHF.

The chain is built from TRBV7-9 and TRBJ1-2; D is ambiguous. This CDR3 is built from 14 residues. CDR1 and CDR2 (germline): SEHNR, FQNEAQ (reference sequence). V was pared by 1 base and J by 0 bases, with 6 bases between. Here the CDR3 DNA reads TGTGCCAGCAGCTTAGAAGTAGCTAACTATGGCTACACCTTC. The encoded protein is CASSLEVANYGYTF.

A word on this clonotype: A clone one base away is much larger, so this may be a read error. V and J are TRBV20-1 and TRBJ1-5; 9 nucleotides agree with TRBD1. The CDR3 totals 15 residues. CDR1 is DFQATT and CDR2 is SNEGSKA in the germline V gene (reference sequence). The CDR3 nucleotides read TGCAGTGCTCCACAGACAGGGGGTAGCAATCAGCCCCAGAATTTT. It codes for CSAPQTGGSNQPQNF.

This clonotype was picked up many times. The chain combines TRBV2 with TRBJ2-7; D possibly matches TRBD1 or TRBD2 (5 bases each). Germline V gene sequence: CDR1 SNHLY, CDR2 FYNNEI. This CDR3 has 12 residues. V lost 6 bases, J lost 4 bases, and 10 bases lay in between. The CDR3 sequence: CASRGTDYEQYF. DNA for the CDR3: TGTGCCAGCAGGGGGACGGATTACGAGCAGTACTTC.

This clonotype was observed at least ten times. The genes are TRBV5-1 and TRBJ2-1, with 7 nucleotides matching TRBD2. The CDR3 runs to 15 residues. CDR1 and CDR2 (germline): SGHRS, YFSETQ. The J segment lost 1 base and the V segment lost 6 bases, leaving 7 bases of the junction unmatched. Written as DNA, the CDR3 is TGCGCCAGCATTGCGGGCGGGAGTTCCTACAATGAGCAGTTCTTC. Translating gives CASIAGGSSYNEQFF. Together with reference TRBV5-1 and TRBJ2-1, the CDR3 gives the full variable domain: KAGVTQTPRYLIKTRGQQVTLSCSPISGHRSVSWYQQTPGQGLQFLFEYFSETQRNKGNFPGRFSGRQFSNSRSEMNVSTLELGDSALYLCASIAGGSSYNEQFFGPGTRLTVL.

This clonotype counts as medium-sized (0.01 to 0.1%). This chain connects TRBV3-1 to TRBJ2-1; D ambiguous. Per the germline V gene, CDR1 is LGHDT and CDR2 is YNNKEL (reference sequence). The CDR3 sequence is 12 residues long. Trimming left V 3 bases short and J 11 bases short, with 11 bases between. This CDR3 reads CASSQETNQQFF. The CDR3 coding sequence is TGTGCCAGCAGCCAGGAAACAAATCAGCAGTTCTTC.

The chain combines TRBV7-2 with TRBJ2-7; 9 positions agree with TRBD2. The CDR3 has 16 residues. V dropped 0 bases and J dropped 0; count of bases not matched to a gene: 3. Looked up from germline, CDR1 is SGHTA and CDR2 is FQGNSA. In DNA form, the CDR3 reads TGTGCCAGCAGCTTAGCGGTTAGCGGGGGCTCCTACGAGCAGTACTTC. It translates to CASSLAVSGGSYEQYF.

There are many counts of this clonotype. V and J are TRBV20-1 and TRBJ2-7; 7 bases are shared with TRBD2. The CDR3 covers 13 residues. V lost 0 bases to trimming and J lost 2 bases; unmatched junction nucleotides: 1. Germline assignment: CDR1 DFQATT and CDR2 SNEGSKA (reference sequence). The CDR3 nucleotides are TGCAGTGCTAGAGATGGGAGGGCCTACGAGCAGTACTTC. Translation gives CSARDGRAYEQYF.

In this sample, this clonotype turned up many times. This chain connects TRBV6-6 to TRBJ1-2; TRBD1 is a possible D gene (5 bases). CDR3 length: 16 residues. Germline CDR1 is MNHNY and CDR2 is SVGAGI (reference sequence). Trimming left V 5 bases short and J 2 bases short, with 18 bases between. The CDR3 DNA is TGTGCCAGCAGTACCCGCGACCGGGACCCAAACTATGGCTACACCTTC. Its translation: CASSTRDRDPNYGYTF.

This clonotype occurred many times. This chain joins TRBV20-1 and TRBJ1-5, with a weak D call TRBD1 (6 bases). CDR1 and CDR2 from the germline V gene are DFQATT and SNEGSKA (reference sequence). Trimming took 6 bases from V and 8 from J, leaving 14 bases between them. The CDR3 loop spans 12 amino acids. The CDR3, as DNA: TGCAGTGCGAGAAGGGGGAGCGAGCCCCAGCATTTT. Translation: CSARRGSEPQHF.

This clonotype was picked up many times. The chain couples TRBV7-2 to TRBJ2-7; no clear D. Trimming cost V 3 bases and J 1 base, with 7 bases left between them. The CDR3 length is 13 residues. The germline V gene has CDR1 SGHTA and CDR2 FQGNSA. CDR3 region: CASSFVGSYEQYF. As DNA, the CDR3 is TGTGCCAGCAGCTTTGTAGGGTCCTACGAGCAGTACTTC.

This clonotype is labeled medium-sized (0.01 to 0.1%). This rearrangement joins TRBV29-1 to TRBJ1-2; D might be TRBD1 (6 bases). The germline V and J ends were trimmed by 5 bases and 8 bases, with 18 bases remaining between them. CDR1 and CDR2 (germline): SQVTM, ANQGSEA. The CDR3 sequence is 13 residues long. The CDR3 reads CSVLATGTVGYTF. The CDR3 DNA is TGCAGCGTTCTCGCCACAGGGACGGTCGGCTACACCTTC.

The table lists this clonotype with many counts. This chain joins TRBV6-6 and TRBJ2-1; 13 bases line up with TRBD2. CDR1 and CDR2 from the germline V gene are MNHNY and SVGAGI (reference sequence). V shed 6 bases and J 0 bases; nucleotides not matched to a gene: 11. The CDR3 totals 19 residues. CDR3 bases: TGTGCCAGCAGCAGCCCGGGACTAGCGGGACCAAGCTCCTACAATGAGCAGTTCTTC. Amino acids: CASSSPGLAGPSSYNEQFF.

J is TRBJ1-2 and V is TRBV5-1; maybe TRBD1 (5 bases). In germline, CDR1 is SGHRS, CDR2 YFSETQ. The ends were cut back, 3 bases at V and 8 bases at J, with 14 bases in the middle. The CDR3 totals 13 residues. CDR3 bases: TGCGCCAGCAGCTCGATCAGGTCAGGGGGCTACACCTTC. This codes for CASSSIRSGGYTF. Using reference TRBV5-1 and TRBJ1-2 for the parts outside the CDR3, the full variable domain is KAGVTQTPRYLIKTRGQQVTLSCSPISGHRSVSWYQQTPGQGLQFLFEYFSETQRNKGNFPGRFSGRQFSNSRSEMNVSTLELGDSALYLCASSSIRSGGYTFGSGTRLTVV.